Listed here are 15 T cell receptor beta chains from one sample, sequenced in a study of blood T cell repertoires in COVID-19 (dated by TCRdb to the early 2020s). The method behind the library was the immunoSEQ multiplex PCR assay. The clones in this table, taken by TCRdb from immuneACCESS, are in-frame only. Not every clone is retained; where verified, under half of the shortfall comes from an unresolved V gene, and the cause of the rest is unknown. The sample table records 240,000 or so clones; 82% of these occur just once. Roughly 3.2% of the sample belongs to the ten largest clones. The source material was peripheral blood. The source is a woman aged 18-30 years with acute or convalescent COVID-19.

The chain combines TRBV7-6 with TRBJ2-1; 8 bases line up with TRBD2. With 3 bases clipped from V and 7 bases from J, the junction kept 8 bases outside the gene matches. The CDR3 totals 15 residues. Germline CDR1 is SGHVS and CDR2 is FNYEAQ. DNA of the CDR3: TGTGCCAGCAGCTTTTATGCGGGAGGATTGAATGAGCAGTTCTTC. Amino acid sequence: CASSFYAGGLNEQFF. Together with reference TRBV7-6 and TRBJ2-1, the CDR3 gives the full variable domain: GAGVSQSPRYKVTKRGQDVALRCDPISGHVSLYWYRQALGQGPEFLTYFNYEAQQDKSGLPNDRFSAERPEGSISTLTIQRTEQRDSAMYRCASSFYAGGLNEQFFGPGTRLTVL.

CDR3 sequence (DNA): TGTGCCAGTAGTCCAAGGCCTCAGGGGAACACTGAAGCTTTCTTT. This gives the protein CASSPRPQGNTEAFF. The rearrangement links TRBV19 to TRBJ1-1, with D possibly being TRBD1 (5 bases). The CDR3 is 15 residues long. Germline values: CDR1 LNHDA, CDR2 SQIVND (reference sequence). Trimming cost V 5 bases and J 1 base, with 14 bases left between them.

V is TRBV4-2 and J is TRBJ2-7, with a tentative D call TRBD2 (6 bases). CDR3 length: 15 amino acids. Germline V gene sequence: CDR1 LGHNA, CDR2 YNFKEQ. V lost 1 base and J lost 5, with 15 bases in between. CDR3 nucleotide sequence: TGTGCCAGCAGCCAAGGGGGGACGGGAGCGGACGAGCAGTACTTC. Translation: CASSQGGTGADEQYF.

The gene calls are TRBV24-1 and TRBJ2-1; TRBD2 aligns across 9 bases. The length of the CDR3 is 17 residues. Trimming at V came to 3 bases and at J to 6 bases, leaving 11 bases not matched to a gene. The germline gives CDR1 KGHDR, CDR2 SFDVKD. CDR3 in amino acids: CATSDTPISGRPNEQFF. The CDR3 DNA follows: TGTGCCACCAGTGATACGCCTATTAGCGGGAGACCCAATGAGCAGTTCTTC.

This clone was counted once. The CDR3 DNA follows: TGTGCCAGCTCACCATACTCGAAGCAGGGCGAGACTGAAGCTTTCTTT. It yields the protein CASSPYSKQGETEAFF. This chain connects TRBV18 to TRBJ1-1; tentative D call: TRBD1 (5 bases). This CDR3 is 16 amino acids long. Trimming shortened V by 2 bases and J by 5 bases, and 18 bases separated the two germline ends. In germline, CDR1 is KGHSH, CDR2 LQKENI.

V usage is TRBV7-9 and J usage is TRBJ2-1; 10 bases map to TRBD2. The V segment lost 2 bases and the J segment 6 bases; nucleotides outside the gene matches: 10. The CDR3 consists of 17 residues. The germline V gene encodes CDR1 SEHNR and CDR2 FQNEAQ (reference sequence). CDR3 DNA: TGTGCCAGCAGCTTATCTAGCGGGAGCCGCCGGGCCAATGAGCAGTTCTTC. Its translation is CASSLSSGSRRANEQFF.

The count of this clone is one. The chain links TRBV7-2 to TRBJ2-7; 10 bases match TRBD2. CDR1 and CDR2 from the germline V gene are SGHTA and FQGNSA. Trimming removed 1 base from V and 5 bases from J; junction bases left unmatched: 8. The CDR3 spans 16 residues. The CDR3 DNA follows: TGTGCCAGCAGCTTAGACCCAGCGGGAGGGGTGCACGAGCAGTACTTC. Translated: CASSLDPAGGVHEQYF.

V usage is TRBV27 and J usage is TRBJ2-7; D remains unclear. The CDR3 has 15 amino acids. V was shortened by 6 bases and J by 1 base, with 16 bases between the two germline ends. Germline values: CDR1 MNHEY, CDR2 SMNVEV (reference sequence). The CDR3 here is CASSLSVLLSYEQYF. As DNA, the CDR3 is TGTGCCAGCAGCTTGAGCGTGCTCCTATCCTACGAGCAGTACTTC.

The chain recombines TRBV5-1 with TRBJ2-7, with 8 bases identical to TRBD1. Germline CDR1 and CDR2: SGHRS and YFSETQ. Losses at the gene ends were 3 bases for V and 4 bases for J; bases not matched to a gene: 6. CDR3 length equals 14 residues. CDR3 amino acids: CASSYGTGEYEQYF. The DNA for the CDR3 is TGCGCCAGCAGCTACGGGACAGGCGAATACGAGCAGTACTTC.

The chain employs TRBV5-1 and TRBJ2-7; D is unresolved. The CDR3 is 13 amino acids. Germline V gene data show CDR1 as SGHRS and CDR2 as YFSETQ. The V and J ends lost 1 base and 3 bases respectively, with 8 bases between them. CDR3 nucleotides: TGCGCCAGCAGCTTGTCAGGAAACTACGAGCAGTACTTC. Amino acid sequence: CASSLSGNYEQYF.

J is TRBJ2-7 and V is TRBV3-1 (or the pseudogene TRBV3-2); no clear D gene. The germline V gene encodes CDR1 LGHDT and CDR2 YNNKEL (reference sequence). The CDR3 runs to 16 residues. V dropped 0 bases and J dropped 6 bases, with 18 bases sitting between them. CDR3 protein: CASSQELPLPAGEQYF. CDR3 DNA: TGTGCCAGCAGCCAAGAATTACCCCTTCCAGCAGGCGAGCAGTACTTC.

V is TRBV4-3 and J is TRBJ1-6; D gene ambiguous. CDR3 size: 18 residues. V shed 0 bases and J shed 0 bases, with 12 bases lying between them. Germline V gives CDR1 LGHNA, CDR2 YSLEER. In nucleotides, the CDR3 is TGCGCCAGCAGCCAAGATCGGTCTGGGAGCTCCTATAATTCACCCCTCCACTTT. Translation: CASSQDRSGSSYNSPLHF.

Details on this clone: At one end the junction does not follow the germline gene, possibly because of a read error. The J gene is TRBJ1-4, the V gene TRBV5-8, with a possible D match to TRBD1 (5 bases). Per germline, CDR1 SGHTS and CDR2 YDEGEE. The CDR3 sequence is 11 residues long. CDR3 protein: CASSLATELIF. In nucleotides, the CDR3 is TGTGCCAGCAGCTTGGCGACAGAGCTCATCTTT. Variable domain in full (rest from reference TRBV5-8 and TRBJ1-4): EAGVTQSPTHLIKTRGQQATLRCSPISGHTSVYWYQQALGLGLQFLLWYDEGEERNRGNFPPRFSGRQFPNYSSELNVNALELEDSALYLCASSLATELIFGSGTQLSVL.

Comment on this clone: The same CDR3 can be traced to other DNA sequences in this sample. This chain joins TRBV24-1 and TRBJ1-5, with D unresolved. The length of the CDR3 is 12 residues. The ends were cut back, 3 bases at V and 5 bases at J, with 4 bases in the middle. The germline V gene has CDR1 KGHDR and CDR2 SFDVKD. CDR3 sequence (DNA): TGTGCCACCAGTGATCCAGATCAGCCCCAGCATTTT. It specifies CATSDPDQPQHF.

The chain joins TRBV21-1 to TRBJ2-7; no DNA check was done on the table's D call, TRBD1. TRBV21-1 is an annotated pseudogene. This CDR3 is 15 amino acids long. CDR3 region: CASSNRDRDTYEQYF. DNA for the CDR3: TGTGCCAGCAGCAACCGGGACAGGGATACCTACGAGCAGTACTTC.